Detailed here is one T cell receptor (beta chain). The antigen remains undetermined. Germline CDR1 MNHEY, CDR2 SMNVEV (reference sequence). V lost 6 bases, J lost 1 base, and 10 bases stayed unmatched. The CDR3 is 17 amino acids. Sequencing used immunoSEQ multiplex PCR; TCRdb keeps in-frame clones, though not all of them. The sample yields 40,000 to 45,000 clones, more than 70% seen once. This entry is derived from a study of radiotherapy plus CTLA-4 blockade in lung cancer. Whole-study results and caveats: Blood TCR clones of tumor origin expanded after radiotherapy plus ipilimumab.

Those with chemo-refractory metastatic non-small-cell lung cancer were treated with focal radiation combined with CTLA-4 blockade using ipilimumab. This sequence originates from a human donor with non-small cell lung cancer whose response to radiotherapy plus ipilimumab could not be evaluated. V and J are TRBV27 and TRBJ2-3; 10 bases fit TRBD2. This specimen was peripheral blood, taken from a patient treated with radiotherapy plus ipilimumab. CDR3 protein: CASRTDSSGGGTDTQYF. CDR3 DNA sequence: TGTGCCAGCAGGACGGACTCTAGCGGGGGCGGCACAGATACGCAGTATTTT.